The next 30 T cell receptor beta chains were all read from a single sample in a study of T-cell reconstitution after alpha-beta-depleted transplantation in children. Unique molecular identifiers were used in preparing the TCRbeta library. TCRdb passed the PCR reads through MiXCR, listing each CDR3 protein once. The sample lists approximately 230,000 distinct CDR3 sequences; over 20% were seen once. The specimen comprised PBMCs, sampled before TCRalphabeta/CD19-depleted stem cell transplant. These receptors were taken from a girl aged 2 to 9 with Fanconi anemia, due to receive a stem cell transplant.

This clonotype has a count of ten or more. V is TRBV20-1 and J is TRBJ2-1; 10 positions match TRBD2. Germline trimming cut 3 bases from V and 2 bases from J; bases unmatched to any gene: 4. The CDR3 has 15 residues. Germline CDR1 is DFQATT and CDR2 is SNEGSKA (reference sequence). This CDR3 is CSASLLAGPYNEQFF. CDR3 sequence (DNA): TGCAGTGCTAGCTTACTAGCGGGGCCCTACAATGAGCAGTTCTTC.

This chain uses TRBV20-1 with TRBJ2-7; unclear D gene. The germline V gene has CDR1 DFQATT and CDR2 SNEGSKA (reference sequence). This CDR3 comprises 11 residues. The V end was cut by 5 bases, the J end by 6 bases, with 11 bases between. CDR3 region: CSAPSPREQYF. CDR3 sequence (DNA): TGCAGTGCTCCTTCCCCTCGCGAGCAGTACTTC.

This chain uses TRBV3-1 with TRBJ2-5; TRBD2 matches at 9 bases. The germline V gene has CDR1 LGHDT and CDR2 YNNKEL (reference sequence). J gave up 5 bases and V 1 base, and 5 bases lay outside the gene matches. The CDR3 consists of 15 residues. The CDR3 spells CASSQGLAGTETQYF. As DNA, the CDR3 is TGTGCCAGCAGCCAAGGGCTAGCGGGAACGGAGACCCAGTACTTC.

The V and J genes are TRBV10-2 and TRBJ1-1, with D maybe TRBD1 (5 bases). The CDR3 has 13 amino acids. Between the trimmed V and J ends, which lost 3 bases and 5 bases, there was a span of 10 bases. Germline lookup yields CDR1 WSHSY and CDR2 SAAADI. The CDR3 coding sequence is TGCGCCAGCAGTGAACAAGGGGAGACTGAAGCTTTCTTT. Its protein is CASSEQGETEAFF.

This clonotype was seen more than once but under ten times. The V gene is TRBV20-1, the J gene TRBJ2-7; D unclear. Germline lookup yields CDR1 DFQATT and CDR2 SNEGSKA (reference sequence). V lost 6 bases, J lost 2 bases, and 11 bases lay in between. This CDR3 is built from 12 residues. CDR3 sequence reads: CSASLSTYEQYF. The CDR3 DNA reads TGCAGTGCATCACTGTCCACCTACGAGCAGTACTTC.

This clonotype was seen a few times. V gene TRBV7-9 combines with J gene TRBJ1-3; D unresolved. Trimming removed 3 bases at V and 2 bases at J, with 11 bases between. There are 15 residues in the CDR3. The germline CDR1 and CDR2 sequences are SEHNR and FQNEAQ (reference sequence). CDR3 in amino acids: CASSFNDWAGNTIYF. In nucleotides, the CDR3 is TGTGCCAGCAGCTTCAACGACTGGGCTGGAAACACCATATATTTT.

The chain employs TRBV9 and TRBJ2-3; D gene unclear. The germline V and J ends were trimmed by 1 base and 2 bases, with 11 bases remaining between them. Germline CDR1 and CDR2: SGDLS and YYNGEE. The CDR3 is 15 amino acids. The CDR3 DNA reads TGTGCCAGCAGCGTATATGGAGAAGCCACAGATACGCAGTATTTT. The encoded protein is CASSVYGEATDTQYF.

This chain connects TRBV9 to TRBJ2-1, with a possible D match to TRBD2 (5 bases). V was pared by 1 base and J by 6 bases, with 14 bases between. The CDR3 loop spans 15 amino acids. CDR1 is SGDLS, CDR2 YYNGEE, per germline. CDR3 DNA sequence: TGTGCCAGCAGCGTAAATCCTAGCCCGTCCAATGAGCAGTTCTTC. Translated, it gives CASSVNPSPSNEQFF.

A few counts support this clonotype. The CDR3 sequence: CASSWSQGHSYEQYF. As DNA, the CDR3 is TGTGCCAGCAGTTGGTCCCAGGGTCACTCCTACGAGCAGTACTTC. The genes are TRBV28 and TRBJ2-7, with a tentative D call TRBD1 (5 bases). CDR3 length equals 15 residues. The germline gives CDR1 MDHEN, CDR2 SYDVKM. The V end was cut by 4 bases, the J end by 0 bases, with 13 bases between.

V usage is TRBV29-1 and J usage is TRBJ1-1; 10 bases line up with TRBD1. After removal of 7 bases from V and 3 bases from J, the junction contained 11 bases not matched to a gene. The germline gives CDR1 SQVTM, CDR2 ANQGSEA. There are 15 residues in the CDR3. Here the CDR3 reads CSGAGTGDLDTEAFF. CDR3 nucleotide sequence: TGCAGCGGGGCCGGGACAGGGGATCTGGACACTGAAGCTTTCTTT. Filled out from reference TRBV29-1 and TRBJ1-1, the complete variable domain reads SAVISQKPSRDICQRGTSLTIQCQVDSQVTMMFWYRQQPGQSLTLIATANQGSEATYESGFVIDKFPISRPNLTFSTLTVSNMSPEDSSIYLCSGAGTGDLDTEAFFGQGTRLTVV.

This clonotype has just a few counts. V is TRBV2 and J is TRBJ2-3; D unresolved. This CDR3 has 13 residues. V was trimmed by 8 bases and J by 0 bases, leaving 9 bases between them. Germline CDR1 is SNHLY and CDR2 is FYNNEI. CDR3 sequence reads: CASLNQSTDTQYF. CDR3 nucleotides: TGTGCCAGCCTGAACCAAAGCACAGATACGCAGTATTTT.

In this sample, this clonotype turned up many times. The genes are TRBV20-1 and TRBJ1-1, with D possibly matching TRBD1 (5 bases). The CDR3 has 16 residues. Germline assignment: CDR1 DFQATT and CDR2 SNEGSKA (reference sequence). Trimming removed 3 bases at V and 0 bases at J, with 17 bases between. CDR3 DNA sequence: TGCAGTGCTAGCATGGCCTCCAGGGTCTTGAACACTGAAGCTTTCTTT. Encoded protein: CSASMASRVLNTEAFF.

The chain has TRBV2 and TRBJ2-5; D is unclear. The germline V gene encodes CDR1 SNHLY and CDR2 FYNNEI. The CDR3 contains 16 residues. Trimming removed 3 bases at V and 3 bases at J, with 17 bases between. Here the CDR3 DNA reads TGTGCCAGCAGTGAGGTTACAGATAGGGCTAAAGAGACCCAGTACTTC. Translation: CASSEVTDRAKETQYF.

This clonotype was picked up a small number of times. The rearrangement links TRBV28 to TRBJ2-1; D not certain. Trimming removed 3 bases from V and 4 bases from J, with 10 bases in between. The CDR3 covers 14 residues. Germline CDR1 MDHEN, CDR2 SYDVKM. This CDR3 is CASSFPVEYNEQFF. The CDR3 DNA is TGTGCCAGCAGTTTCCCGGTAGAATACAATGAGCAGTTCTTC. Using reference TRBV28 and TRBJ2-1 for the parts outside the CDR3, the full variable domain is DVKVTQSSRYLVKRTGEKVFLECVQDMDHENMFWYRQDPGLGLRLIYFSYDVKMKEKGDIPEGYSVSREKKERFSLILESASTNQTSMYLCASSFPVEYNEQFFGPGTRLTVL.

The rearrangement links TRBV20-1 to TRBJ2-7; D is possibly TRBD2 (6 bases). V was trimmed by 0 bases and J by 5 bases, leaving 14 bases between them. The CDR3 loop spans 14 amino acids. CDR1 is DFQATT, CDR2 SNEGSKA, per germline (reference sequence). The CDR3, as DNA: TGCAGTGCTAGAGAGGCAGGGCTAGCGCACGAGCAGTACTTC. It specifies CSAREAGLAHEQYF.

The table lists this clonotype with many counts. V usage is TRBV29-1 and J usage is TRBJ1-1; perhaps TRBD1 as D (5 bases). Trimming left V 4 bases short and J 3 bases short, with 15 bases between. The CDR3 runs to 14 residues. Looked up from germline, CDR1 is SQVTM and CDR2 is ANQGSEA. The CDR3 loop reads CSVVRNGADTEAFF. In nucleotides, the CDR3 is TGCAGCGTTGTGCGTAACGGGGCCGACACTGAAGCTTTCTTT.

This clonotype was seen many times. The rearrangement links TRBV12-3 or TRBV12-4 to TRBJ1-1; D is uncertain. CDR3 size: 12 residues. V was clipped by 3 bases and J by 8 bases, with 10 bases between them. The CDR3 DNA follows: TGTGCCAGCAGTTTTTCCCCAGCAGAAGCTTTCTTT. Its protein is CASSFSPAEAFF.

This clonotype was found many times. The gene calls are TRBV5-6 and TRBJ2-3; D not resolved. Germline lookup yields CDR1 SGHDT and CDR2 YYEEEE. V lost 4 bases and J lost 0, with 9 bases in between. The CDR3 is made up of 14 amino acids. The CDR3 DNA sequence: TGTGCCAGCAGCGGGCTTAGCAGCACAGATACGCAGTATTTT. Translation gives CASSGLSSTDTQYF.

This clonotype was detected many times. This chain connects TRBV6-2 or TRBV6-3 to TRBJ1-1; D not resolved. V lost 2 bases and J lost 1, with 11 bases in between. The CDR3 totals 15 residues. In germline, CDR1 is MNHEY, CDR2 SVGEGT. The CDR3 DNA is TGTGCCAGCAGTTACGAGTGGGGTCGGAACACTGAAGCTTTCTTT. Amino acid sequence: CASSYEWGRNTEAFF.

The chain uses TRBV20-1 and TRBJ2-7; tentative D call: TRBD2 (5 bases). Trimming left V 1 base short and J 5 bases short, with 9 bases between. The CDR3 is 12 residues long. Germline V lookup: CDR1 DFQATT, CDR2 SNEGSKA (reference sequence). DNA of the CDR3: TGCAGTGCTAGAGCGGGGATCAACGAGCAGTACTTC. Translating it yields CSARAGINEQYF.

V usage is TRBV7-3 and J usage is TRBJ2-7; D is unresolved. Germline V gene data show CDR1 as SGHTA and CDR2 as FQGTGA. V was cut by 5 bases and J by 0 bases, with 11 bases left in between. The CDR3 spans 14 residues. Here the CDR3 DNA reads TGTGCCAGCAGCCCAAAGCCCTTCTCCTACGAGCAGTACTTC. Translating it yields CASSPKPFSYEQYF.

In its sample, this clonotype was seen a few times. This chain joins TRBV13 and TRBJ2-1; TRBD2 matches at 14 bases. Germline lookup yields CDR1 PRHDT and CDR2 FYEKMQ (reference sequence). The trim removed 5 bases at V and 4 bases at J, leaving 4 bases unmatched. This CDR3 is 16 amino acids long. CDR3 nucleotides: TGTGCCAGCAGCCCCGGGACTAGCGGGAGTTACAATGAGCAGTTCTTC. Protein: CASSPGTSGSYNEQFF.

This clonotype was detected many times. The chain's CDR3 is CASAFSGEQYF. The CDR3 bases are TGTGCCAGCGCATTCTCGGGAGAGCAGTACTTC. The chain has TRBV28 and TRBJ2-7; TRBD2 is a possible D gene (5 bases). The germline V and J ends were trimmed by 8 bases and 7 bases, with 12 bases remaining between them. CDR3 length: 11 residues. Germline loops: CDR1 MDHEN, CDR2 SYDVKM.

This clonotype was seen a few times. This chain uses TRBV6-2 or TRBV6-3 with TRBJ2-5; D unresolved. In germline, CDR1 is MNHEY, CDR2 SVGEGT. The CDR3 has 13 amino acids. The V gene lost 10 bases and the J gene lost 1 base, with 13 bases spanning the gap. CDR3 in amino acids: CAIRRDLQETQYF. The DNA of the CDR3 is TGTGCCATAAGACGCGACCTCCAAGAGACCCAGTACTTC.

This clonotype was detected only a few times. The junction and the germline gene differ at one end; a read error may be behind it. The genes are TRBV20-1 and TRBJ2-1, with TRBD2 identical over 9 bases. Germline CDR1 reads DFQATT; CDR2 reads SNEGSKA (reference sequence). This CDR3 has 16 residues. As DNA, the CDR3 is TGCAGTGCGAGAGTCCTAGCGGGGTCTGCCTACAATGAGCAGTTCTTC. Amino acids: CSARVLAGSAYNEQFF.

The V call is TRBV5-1, the J call TRBJ2-7; tentative D call: TRBD2 (6 bases). CDR3 length equals 14 residues. Trimming shortened V by 4 bases and J by 2 bases, and 13 bases separated the two germline ends. Germline assignment: CDR1 SGHRS and CDR2 YFSETQ. Here the CDR3 reads CASSGGTAPYEQYF. The CDR3 DNA reads TGCGCCAGCAGCGGCGGGACTGCCCCCTACGAGCAGTACTTC.

The rearrangement links TRBV19 to TRBJ1-1; 7 bases are a match to TRBD1. Germline V gives CDR1 LNHDA, CDR2 SQIVND (reference sequence). V trimming: 5 bases; J trimming: 4 bases; junction bases outside the gene matches: 13. CDR3 length equals 16 residues. The CDR3 DNA reads as TGTGCCAGTAGTCCGACAGGGTCGTGGGGCTCCACTGAAGCTTTCTTT. Translated, it gives CASSPTGSWGSTEAFF.

This clonotype was seen repeatedly, ten times or more. The chain has TRBV20-1 and TRBJ2-2; TRBD1 agrees at 7 bases. The length of the CDR3 is 16 residues. From germline, CDR1 is DFQATT and CDR2 SNEGSKA (reference sequence). After removal of 2 bases from V and 4 bases from J, the junction contained 10 bases not matched to a gene. The CDR3 region is CSARQQGGLGTGELFF. CDR3 sequence (DNA): TGCAGTGCTAGACAGCAAGGGGGCCTGGGCACCGGGGAGCTGTTTTTT.

The table lists this clonotype with many counts. The chain joins TRBV7-2 to TRBJ2-7; 7 nucleotides match TRBD2. V shed 0 bases, J shed 3 bases, and the junction held 11 bases outside the gene matches. Germline V lookup: CDR1 SGHTA, CDR2 FQGNSA. CDR3 size: 17 residues. CDR3 nucleotide sequence: TGTGCCAGCAGCTTAGCGAGTGTCAGCGGGGCGTACTACGAGCAGTACTTC. Translation: CASSLASVSGAYYEQYF.

The chain links TRBV10-3 to TRBJ2-2; the D call may be TRBD1 or TRBD2 (5 bases each). V lost 5 bases and J lost 5, with 12 bases in between. The CDR3 consists of 14 residues. Per the germline V gene, CDR1 is ENHRY and CDR2 is SYGVKD. The CDR3 loop reads CAISLRDGTGELFF. CDR3 in DNA: TGTGCCATCAGTCTACGGGACGGAACCGGGGAGCTGTTTTTT.